Listed below are T cell receptor beta chains from one sample, sequenced in a study of cytomegalovirus exposure and HLA in healthy donors. The protocol was immunoSEQ multiplex PCR, while the TCRdb copy is restricted to in-frame clones and leaves out a portion. The table lists approximately 140,000 clones. Sequenced material: PBMCs. All receptors come from a woman in her 50s in good health and CMV-seronegative. CDR3s include the opening cysteine and the closing phenylalanine or tryptophan. A D gene is named only where the DNA matches it firmly.

TRBJ2-7,TRBV5-1,TRBD1,14,CASSYGQGNYEQYF,TGCGCCAGCAGCTACGGACAGGGTAACTACGAGCAGTACTTC
TRBJ1-1,TRBV7-8,.,16,CASSLRRAGENTEAFF,TGTGCCAGCAGCTTACGGCGGGCAGGGGAGAACACTGAAGCTTTCTTT
TRBJ1-2,TRBV5-4,.,17,CASSTQIGGGRLGGYTF,TGTGCCAGCAGCACCCAAATAGGGGGGGGGCGTTTAGGTGGCTACACCTTC
TRBJ2-7,TRBV27,TRBD2,15,CASRPGLAGLYEQYF,TGTGCCAGCAGGCCGGGACTAGCGGGTCTCTACGAGCAGTACTTC
TRBJ1-2,TRBV19,.,14,CASQVTSGDYGYTF,TGTGCCAGCCAAGTTACGTCCGGAGATTATGGCTACACCTTC
TRBJ1-5,TRBV19,.,14,CASSIPRSNQPQHF,TGTGCCAGTAGTATACCCAGGAGCAATCAGCCCCAGCATTTT
TRBJ2-7,TRBV5-4,.,13,CASSGAGPSVEYF,TGTGCCAGCAGCGGGGCCGGGCCCTCAGTGGAGTACTTC
TRBJ2-5,TRBV5-1,TRBD2,16,CASSLGLAGPQETQYF,TGCGCCAGCAGCTTGGGACTAGCGGGACCCCAAGAGACCCAGTACTTC
TRBJ1-2,TRBV5-1,TRBD1,13,CASRQGTDDGYTF,TGCGCCAGCAGGCAGGGGACAGACGATGGCTACACCTTC
TRBJ2-7,TRBV5-1,TRBD2,15,CASSFYSGGTYEQYF,TGCGCCAGCAGCTTCTATAGCGGGGGGACCTACGAGCAGTACTTC
TRBJ1-2,TRBV4-1,.,14,CASSQGGGLVGYTF,TGCGCCAGCAGCCAAGGAGGAGGATTAGTGGGCTACACCTTC
TRBJ2-2,TRBV9,.,15,CASSVAGSNTGELFF,TGTGCCAGCAGCGTAGCCGGGAGTAACACCGGGGAGCTGTTTTTT
TRBJ2-7,TRBV9,TRBD2,15,CASSSTSGGHYEQYF,TGTGCCAGCAGCAGTACTAGCGGGGGACACTACGAGCAGTACTTC
TRBJ1-2,TRBV5-5,TRBD1,14,CASRSRTGNSGYTF,TGTGCCAGCAGGTCCAGGACAGGGAACTCTGGCTACACCTTC
TRBJ2-7,TRBV27,.,16,CASSLTQMARDYEQYF,TGTGCCAGCAGTTTGACACAGATGGCTCGGGACTACGAGCAGTACTTC
TRBJ1-1,TRBV2,TRBD1,14,CASSTDRGSTEAFF,TGTGCCAGCAGTACCGACAGGGGCAGTACTGAAGCTTTCTTT
TRBJ1-5,TRBV4-1,.,18,CASSQDRYRAYSNQPQHF,TGCGCCAGCAGCCAAGATCGATACAGGGCCTATAGCAATCAGCCCCAGCATTTT
TRBJ1-1,TRBV14,TRBD1,16,CASSQGLGQGSTEAFF,TGTGCCAGCAGCCAAGGCTTGGGACAGGGCTCCACTGAAGCTTTCTTT
TRBJ1-5,TRBV7-9,TRBD1,17,CASSWGTGAGSNQPQHF,TGTGCCAGCAGCTGGGGGACAGGTGCCGGGAGCAATCAGCCCCAGCATTTT
TRBJ2-4,TRBV4-3,TRBD2,16,CASSQGVAGGPDIQYF,TGCGCCAGCAGCCAAGGGGTAGCGGGAGGGCCAGACATTCAGTACTTC
TRBJ1-1,TRBV7-9,.,15,CASSTTTRQDTEAFF,TGTGCCAGCAGCACCACTACTCGACAGGACACTGAAGCTTTCTTT
TRBJ1-2,TRBV18,TRBD1,14,CASSPDRGQGGYTF,TGTGCCAGCTCACCTGACAGGGGGCAGGGTGGCTACACCTTC
TRBJ2-5,TRBV11-3,TRBD2,16,CASSPGLAGGQETQYF,TGTGCCAGCAGCCCGGGACTAGCGGGGGGCCAAGAGACCCAGTACTTC